This TCR beta chain was found in a study of post-analysis software for immune sequencing data. Carried by the TCR beta cDNA libraries were unique molecular identifiers. TCRdb itself ran the PCR reads through MiXCR, one entry per CDR3 protein. The data contain about 770,000 distinct CDR3 sequences, approximately 44% of them singletons. In its sample, this clonotype was seen a few times. The sequence derives from a girl aged 10-17 years with multiple sclerosis. Sequencing was done on a sample of blood.

CDR3: CASSFEHRDVSYGYTF. In DNA form, the CDR3 reads TGTGCCAGCAGCTTCGAACACAGGGACGTTAGCTATGGCTACACCTTC. The rearrangement uses TRBV7-2 and TRBJ1-2, with a possible D match to TRBD1 (6 bases). CDR1 is SGHTA, CDR2 FQGNSA, per germline. V was pared by 3 bases and J by 4 bases, with 18 bases between. The CDR3 sequence is 16 residues long. Full variable domain (remainder filled in from reference TRBV7-2 and TRBJ1-2): GAGVSQSPSNKVTEKGKDVELRCDPISGHTALYWYRQSLGQGLEFLIYFQGNSAPDKSGLPSDRFSAERTGGSVSTLTIQRTQQEDSAVYLCASSFEHRDVSYGYTFGSGTRLTVV.